The clone carrying this TCR beta chain was seen many times. Its matching antigen is unknown. This CDR3 has 13 amino acids. Trimming took 0 bases from V and 6 from J, leaving 6 bases between them. Germline loops: CDR1 SGHTA, CDR2 FQGNSA. This sample is part of a study of T cell repertoires in cytomegalovirus infection. Study-level points and caveats: Within the response measured ex vivo, HLA-C-restricted CMV-specific TCR beta clonotypes were dominant. People with CMV and the relevant HLA were identified by cumulative public TCR beta family frequency.

TCRdb called the reads again in MiXCR, with one record for every CDR3 protein. The data show approximately 600,000 distinct CDR3 sequences, with around 40% seen just once and around 48% held by the top ten. The receptor was isolated from a human donor in good health (CMV status not recorded). Some clones in this sample may be carry-over from other donors' samples. Specimen: cultured PBMCs, collected from culture after CMV antigen stimulation. V gene TRBV7-2 combines with J gene TRBJ1-5; D gene unclear. CDR3 nucleotides: TGTGCCAGCAGCTTAGCCGGGTTTCAGCCCCAGCATTTT. Its translation: CASSLAGFQPQHF. Full variable domain (outside the CDR3, taken from reference TRBV7-2 and TRBJ1-5): GAGVSQSPSNKVTEKGKDVELRCDPISGHTALYWYRQSLGQGLEFLIYFQGNSAPDKSGLPSDRFSAERTGGSVSTLTIQRTQQEDSAVYLCASSLAGFQPQHFGDGTRLSIL.